A single sample gave rise to the 21 T cell receptor beta chains below, sequenced in a study of neurological immune-mediated disorders. TCRdb ran MiXCR on the 5' RACE reads and lists one entry per CDR3 protein. The table has more than 75,000 distinct CDR3 sequences, 3.5% seen once. Input material: PBMCs. These receptors all come from a woman aged 50 to 60 with multiple sclerosis.

This clonotype has ten or more counts. V and J are TRBV3-1 and TRBJ2-1; TRBD1 or TRBD2 may be the D gene (6 bases each). From germline, CDR1 is LGHDT and CDR2 YNNKEL (reference sequence). The CDR3 consists of 21 residues. The V end was cut by 3 bases, the J end by 0 bases, with 27 bases between. The CDR3 here is CASSHLGAPDPGTGSYNEQFF. Here the CDR3 DNA reads TGTGCCAGCAGCCACCTGGGGGCACCAGATCCCGGGACTGGCTCCTACAATGAGCAGTTCTTC.

This clonotype was detected many times. The chain employs TRBV20-1 and TRBJ1-6, with D uncertain. V lost 3 bases, J lost 5 bases, and 8 bases lay in between. Per germline, CDR1 DFQATT and CDR2 SNEGSKA (reference sequence). This CDR3 comprises 13 residues. CDR3 loop: CSARAGHNSPLHF. DNA for the CDR3: TGCAGTGCTAGGGCAGGCCATAATTCACCCCTCCACTTT.

This clonotype has a count of ten or more. The rearrangement uses TRBV20-1 and TRBJ2-3, with 7 bases aligning to TRBD1. V dropped 4 bases and J dropped 5; count of bases not matched to a gene: 15. Germline values: CDR1 DFQATT, CDR2 SNEGSKA (reference sequence). There are 16 residues in the CDR3. The CDR3 bases are TGCAGTGCTACTACAGGGGACGAGGGCCACCTAGATACGCAGTATTTT. Translating it yields CSATTGDEGHLDTQYF.

This clonotype was counted many times. This chain links TRBV5-1 with TRBJ1-3; no clear D gene. Deletions cut 3 bases from V and 1 base from J, with 5 bases between. Germline lookup yields CDR1 SGHRS and CDR2 YFSETQ. The CDR3 is 13 amino acids. DNA of the CDR3: TGCGCCAGCAGCTCCTATTCTGGAAACACCATATATTTT. The encoded protein is CASSSYSGNTIYF.

This clonotype occurred many times. The V gene is TRBV20-1, the J gene TRBJ1-3, with TRBD1 as a possible D gene (5 bases). Trimming took 6 bases from V and 3 from J, leaving 15 bases between them. This CDR3 is built from 14 residues. Germline V gene data show CDR1 as DFQATT and CDR2 as SNEGSKA (reference sequence). CDR3 nucleotide sequence: TGCAGTGCCTTGGGGGAAAAAGATGGAAACACCATATATTTT. Translated, it gives CSALGEKDGNTIYF.

Of note for this clonotype: The conserved final phenylalanine or tryptophan is absent from the CDR3, which likely points to a read error. This chain links TRBV20-1 with TRBJ1-1; D might be TRBD1 (5 bases). Looked up from germline, CDR1 is DFQATT and CDR2 is SNEGSKA (reference sequence). The CDR3 is 14 residues long. V lost 2 bases to trimming and J lost 3 bases, with 13 bases between them. CDR3 loop: CSARPRDSHTEAFN. The CDR3 DNA sequence: TGCAGTGCTAGACCACGGGACTCCCACACTGAAGCTTTCAAT.

This clonotype has ten or more counts. The rearrangement joins TRBV5-1 to TRBJ1-1, with D perhaps matching TRBD1 (6 bases). V was shortened by 6 bases and J by 1 base, with 7 bases between the two germline ends. CDR1 is SGHRS and CDR2 is YFSETQ in the germline V gene. CDR3 length: 12 amino acids. DNA of the CDR3: TGCGCCAGCACGACAGGGAACACTGAAGCTTTCTTT. Its protein is CASTTGNTEAFF.

This clonotype was recorded at least ten times. The chain joins TRBV20-1 to TRBJ1-4; the D is unclear. V was cut by 1 base and J by 4 bases, with 10 bases left in between. The CDR3 has 14 residues. Germline assignment: CDR1 DFQATT and CDR2 SNEGSKA (reference sequence). The CDR3 loop is CSARGAAYNEKLFF. CDR3 in DNA: TGCAGTGCTAGAGGGGCGGCTTATAATGAAAAACTGTTTTTT.

This clonotype was recorded many times. CDR3 region: CASRFSGRGAYEQYF. CDR3 nucleotides: TGTGCCAGCAGGTTCTCCGGCAGGGGCGCCTACGAGCAGTACTTC. This chain connects TRBV7-2 to TRBJ2-7, with D perhaps TRBD1 (6 bases). Germline-derived CDR1 and CDR2 are SGHTA and FQGNSA. The ends were cut back, 6 bases at V and 2 bases at J, with 17 bases in the middle. CDR3 length: 15 residues.

This clonotype has a count of ten or more. V usage is TRBV7-2 and J usage is TRBJ1-5; tentatively, D is TRBD1 (5 bases). The V end lost 3 bases, the J end lost 0 bases, and 9 bases lay between the germline ends. Germline V gives CDR1 SGHTA, CDR2 FQGNSA. The CDR3 totals 15 residues. The CDR3 protein is CASSFTGYSNQPQHF. CDR3 in DNA: TGTGCCAGCAGCTTTACAGGTTATAGCAATCAGCCCCAGCATTTT.

This clonotype has at least ten counts. The rearrangement uses TRBV15 and TRBJ1-5; no definite D call. From germline, CDR1 is LNHNV and CDR2 YYDKDF (reference sequence). The V and J ends lost 1 base and 0 bases respectively, with 7 bases between them. The CDR3 is made up of 15 amino acids. The CDR3 here is CATSRARLSNQPQHF. Written as DNA, the CDR3 is TGTGCCACCAGCAGAGCTCGCCTTAGCAATCAGCCCCAGCATTTT.

This clonotype came up a few times. The chain joins TRBV20-1 to TRBJ2-1; no clear D gene. The V gene's germline CDR1 is DFQATT and CDR2 SNEGSKA (reference sequence). Trimming took 3 bases from V and 4 from J, leaving 10 bases between them. The CDR3 has 13 amino acids. CDR3 DNA: TGCAGTGCTAGGGATTCCCCTTACAATGAGCAGTTCTTC. It yields the protein CSARDSPYNEQFF.

The J gene is TRBJ2-1, the V gene TRBV18, with 7 bases identical to TRBD2. CDR3 length: 16 amino acids. The V and J ends lost 3 bases and 0 bases, in that order; junction bases with no gene match: 5. Germline V CDR1 and CDR2: KGHSH, LQKENI. CDR3 protein: CASSPIRGDSYNEQFF. CDR3 nucleotide sequence: TGTGCCAGCTCACCGATCCGGGGGGACTCCTACAATGAGCAGTTCTTC.

With respect to this clonotype: A read error may be the cause here, since a much bigger clone is one base away. V and J are TRBV12-3 or TRBV12-4 and TRBJ1-2; D is undetermined. V lost 5 bases, J lost 8 bases, and 15 bases lay in between. This CDR3 contains 13 residues. The CDR3 nucleotides read TGTGCCAGCAGTCTGGGGAAAGGACGAGGCTACACCTTC. Its protein is CASSLGKGRGYTF.

This clonotype was recorded many times. V is TRBV5-5 and J is TRBJ2-3; D is unresolved. CDR1 and CDR2 (germline): SGHKS, YYEKEE (reference sequence). Trimming took 0 bases from V and 4 from J, leaving 6 bases between them. The CDR3 spans 13 residues. The CDR3 coding sequence is TGTGCCAGCAGCTTGGCGGGCGCAGATACGCAGTATTTT. Protein sequence: CASSLAGADTQYF.

This clonotype was found many times. The rearrangement uses TRBV11-3 and TRBJ2-2; no clear D. The CDR3 has 16 amino acids. The V gene's germline CDR1 is SGHNT and CDR2 YENEEA. The V end was cut by 2 bases, the J end by 0 bases, with 10 bases between. CDR3 sequence: CASSLFEQSNTGELFF. The CDR3 region has the DNA TGTGCCAGCAGCTTATTTGAACAGTCGAACACCGGGGAGCTGTTTTTT.

This clonotype was counted at least ten times. The chain couples TRBV28 to TRBJ1-1; D may be TRBD1 (6 bases). V was clipped by 3 bases and J by 4 bases, with 12 bases between them. This CDR3 region has 14 residues. Germline CDR1 reads MDHEN; CDR2 reads SYDVKM. CDR3 sequence (DNA): TGTGCCAGCAGTTTTAAGGGGGAGGTCACTGAAGCTTTCTTT. Translated, it gives CASSFKGEVTEAFF. Supplemented by reference TRBV28 and TRBJ1-1, the full variable domain reads DVKVTQSSRYLVKRTGEKVFLECVQDMDHENMFWYRQDPGLGLRLIYFSYDVKMKEKGDIPEGYSVSREKKERFSLILESASTNQTSMYLCASSFKGEVTEAFFGQGTRLTVV.

The V gene is TRBV9, the J gene TRBJ2-7; 9 bases are a match to TRBD1. V shed 3 bases and J 3 bases; nucleotides not matched to a gene: 4. The CDR3 has 14 amino acids. Germline V gene data show CDR1 as SGDLS and CDR2 as YYNGEE. In nucleotides, the CDR3 is TGTGCCAGCAGCGCGACAGGGGGAAGCTACGAGCAGTACTTC. This gives the protein CASSATGGSYEQYF.

This clonotype has at least ten counts. The chain is built from TRBV4-3 and TRBJ1-1; D possibly corresponds to TRBD1 (5 bases). Deletions cut 0 bases from V and 6 bases from J, with 14 bases between. The CDR3 covers 15 residues. The V gene's germline CDR1 is LGHNA and CDR2 YSLEER. Here the CDR3 reads CASSQEGSWGAEAFF. CDR3 in DNA: TGCGCCAGCAGCCAAGAGGGGTCGTGGGGCGCTGAAGCTTTCTTT.

This clonotype was picked up a small number of times. The genes are TRBV20-1 and TRBJ2-7, with 8 positions matching TRBD2. After removal of 3 bases from V and 7 bases from J, the junction contained 14 bases not matched to a gene. Germline V gene data show CDR1 as DFQATT and CDR2 as SNEGSKA (reference sequence). The CDR3 totals 15 residues. DNA of the CDR3: TGCAGTGCTAGCGGGGGGGGAGAGCTCCCCGGGGAGCAGTACTTC. It yields the protein CSASGGGELPGEQYF.

The V call is TRBV5-5, the J call TRBJ2-1; no reliable D call. The CDR3 has 15 residues. V was clipped by 5 bases and J by 3 bases, with 15 bases between them. Germline CDR1 and CDR2: SGHKS and YYEKEE (reference sequence). The CDR3 sequence: CASRTRIGLYNEQFF. The CDR3 DNA reads TGTGCCAGCAGGACTCGGATAGGCCTCTACAATGAGCAGTTCTTC.